A selection of T cell receptor beta chains follows, all from one sample in a study of tumor-infiltrating lymphocytes in localized non-small cell lung cancer. Produced via immunoSEQ multiplex PCR; TCRdb's table is partial and in-frame only. The table records about 18,000 clones, over 70% of them present only once. Sequenced material: lung tumor tissue. The receptor source for this set is a human donor with non-small cell lung cancer. Both conserved end residues are part of each CDR3. The D gene is left open where the match is weak. Size is stated for part of the rows, as once, few or many counts, or as a class when the clone is expanded.

d_gene	v_gene	j_gene	abundance	CDR3aa	CDR3nt
TRBD2	TRBV11-2	TRBJ2-5	NA	CASSLGLAGGYKETQYF	TGTGCCAGCAGCTTAGGTCTAGCGGGAGGGTACAAAGAGACCCAGTACTTC
NA	TRBV18	TRBJ2-1	NA	CASSPQEYNEQFF	TGTGCCAGCTCACCCCAGGAGTACAATGAGCAGTTCTTC
NA	TRBV9	TRBJ1-6	NA	CASSTGVYNSPLHF	TGTGCCAGCAGTACCGGGGTCTATAATTCACCCCTCCACTTT
NA	TRBV18	TRBJ2-7	NA	CASSPDLWSYEQYF	TGTGCCAGCTCACCAGACCTGTGGTCCTACGAGCAGTACTTC
NA	TRBV4-3	TRBJ1-2	NA	CASSPNFPSSYGYTF	TGCGCCAGCAGCCCCAATTTTCCGAGTTCCTATGGCTACACCTTC
NA	TRBV9	TRBJ2-5	few	CASSLDSTRGAETQYF	TGTGCCAGCAGCCTTGATTCGACCCGAGGGGCCGAGACCCAGTACTTC
TRBD2	TRBV18	TRBJ2-3	NA	CASSRTSGGADTQYF	TGTGCCAGCTCACGCACTAGCGGGGGGGCGGATACGCAGTATTTT
TRBD1	TRBV29-1	TRBJ1-2	NA	CSVVDRFYGYTF	TGCAGCGTTGTGGACAGGTTCTATGGCTACACCTTC
TRBD2	TRBV4-2	TRBJ2-2	few	CASSQLAGDTGELFF	TGTGCCAGCAGCCAACTAGCGGGAGACACCGGGGAGCTGTTTTTT
NA	TRBV4-1	TRBJ2-5	medium-sized	CASSHQREQETQYF	TGCGCCAGCAGCCATCAACGGGAGCAAGAGACCCAGTACTTC
NA	TRBV11-2	TRBJ2-7	NA	CASRPDSGSYEQYF	TGTGCCAGCAGACCGGACAGTGGGAGTTACGAGCAGTACTTC
NA	TRBV7-3	TRBJ2-7	NA	CASSPNTGHEQYF	TGTGCCAGCAGCCCTAATACAGGGCACGAGCAGTACTTC
NA	TRBV10-3	TRBJ1-1	NA	CATVKDPRLRPPYSEAFF	TGTGCCACCGTTAAGGACCCAAGGTTAAGGCCACCCTATTCCGAAGCTTTCTTT
NA	TRBV10-2	TRBJ2-5	NA	CASKVRGGETQYF	TGCGCCAGCAAAGTTCGAGGAGGGGAGACCCAGTACTTC
NA	TRBV15	TRBJ2-7	NA	CATSRDQGPYEQYF	TGTGCCACCAGCAGAGATCAGGGACCCTACGAGCAGTACTTC
TRBD1	TRBV9	TRBJ2-7	NA	CASSTGPDRGLYEQYF	TGTGCCAGCAGCACCGGACCCGACAGGGGGCTCTACGAGCAGTACTTC
NA	TRBV18	TRBJ2-5	NA	CASSPALETQYF	TGTGCCAGCTCACCCGCTTTAGAGACCCAGTACTTC
NA	TRBV5-4	TRBJ1-2	few	CASSLEQRASNYGYTF	TGTGCCAGCAGCTTGGAACAGAGGGCCTCTAACTATGGCTACACCTTC
NA	TRBV9	TRBJ1-1	few	CASSVDFGVGYTEAFF	TGTGCCAGCAGCGTAGACTTTGGGGTAGGGTACACTGAAGCTTTCTTT
TRBD1	TRBV5-8	TRBJ2-7	NA	CASSLGTGGGYEQYF	TGTGCCAGCAGCTTGGGAACAGGGGGCGGCTACGAGCAGTACTTC
NA	TRBV2	TRBJ2-3	NA	CASSEGRSTDTQYF	TGTGCCAGCAGTGAGGGCAGAAGCACAGATACGCAGTATTTT
TRBD1	TRBV27	TRBJ1-4	few	CASSIMSGTGGEKLFF	TGTGCCAGCAGTATCATGTCCGGGACAGGGGGAGAAAAACTGTTTTTT
TRBD2	TRBV28	TRBJ2-7	NA	CASSWGPSGVIYEQYF	TGTGCCAGCAGTTGGGGTCCTAGCGGGGTAATCTACGAGCAGTACTTC
NA	TRBV4-3	TRBJ1-5	NA	CASSVRYGNQPQHF	TGCGCCAGCAGTGTGAGGTACGGCAATCAGCCCCAGCATTTT